Following are 19 T cell receptor beta chains from one sample sequenced in a study of cytomegalovirus exposure and HLA in healthy donors. Use of 60 Vbeta and 13 Jbeta primers characterized the PCR. Sequencing used immunoSEQ multiplex PCR; TCRdb keeps in-frame clones, though not all of them. Found here are some 190,000 clones, around 75% of them singletons; the top ten hold about 3%. The sample taken for sequencing was PBMCs. The source of these receptors is a woman aged 25-40 years in good health and CMV-seropositive.

This clone was seen a few times. This chain uses TRBV10-1 with TRBJ2-7; a possible D gene is TRBD2 (5 bases). V was cut by 7 bases and J by 0 bases, with 10 bases left in between. Looked up from germline, CDR1 is WNHNN and CDR2 is SYGVQD (reference sequence). CDR3 length: 13 amino acids. CDR3: CASILGSSYEQYF. CDR3 sequence (DNA): TGCGCCAGCATCTTGGGGAGCTCCTACGAGCAGTACTTC.

J is TRBJ2-5 and V is TRBV6-4; D might be TRBD2 (5 bases). This CDR3 contains 15 residues. Germline V gene sequence: CDR1 MRHNA, CDR2 SNTAGT. With 2 bases removed from V and 0 bases from J, the gap between germline ends came to 10 bases. CDR3 in DNA: TGTGCCAGCAGTGACAGCAAGCGGTACCAAGAGACCCAGTACTTC. This sequence encodes CASSDSKRYQETQYF.

The V and J genes are TRBV28 and TRBJ1-4, with D possibly TRBD1 on 6 matching bases. With 11 bases removed from V and 8 bases from J, the gap between germline ends came to 18 bases. Germline V gene sequence: CDR1 MDHEN, CDR2 SYDVKM. The CDR3 length is 13 residues. The CDR3 DNA follows: TGTGCCTCCCTGGCAGGGGCGACGGAAAAACTGTTTTTT. Translation gives CASLAGATEKLFF.

Only a few counts were recorded for this clone. The rearrangement joins TRBV6-4 to TRBJ2-6; D not resolved. CDR3 size: 15 residues. V was pared by 6 bases and J by 0 bases, with 9 bases between. Germline V gene lookup returns CDR1 MRHNA and CDR2 SNTAGT. The CDR3 nucleotides are TGTGCCAGCAGCTCACACAGCTCTGGGGCCAACGTCCTGACTTTC. Translating gives CASSSHSSGANVLTF.

The rearrangement links TRBV27 to TRBJ1-3; D remains unclear. The CDR3 runs to 14 residues. Germline V CDR1 and CDR2: MNHEY, SMNVEV (reference sequence). V dropped 3 bases and J dropped 1 base, with 7 bases sitting between them. CDR3: CASSFGRSGNTIYF. The CDR3, as DNA: TGTGCCAGCAGTTTCGGCAGGTCTGGAAACACCATATATTTT.

The V call is TRBV15, the J call TRBJ2-7; 9 bases are shared with TRBD1. In germline, CDR1 is LNHNV, CDR2 YYDKDF (reference sequence). Losses at the gene ends were 3 bases for V and 5 bases for J; bases not matched to a gene: 2. The CDR3 is 13 residues long. The CDR3 nucleotides read TGTGCCACCAGCAGCGACAGGGGGAACGAGCAGTACTTC. Its translation is CATSSDRGNEQYF.

The genes are TRBV5-4 and TRBJ2-3; D unclear. The V gene lost 0 bases and the J gene lost 1 base, with 9 bases spanning the gap. Germline CDR1 and CDR2: SGHNT and YYREEE (reference sequence). The CDR3 totals 15 residues. CDR3 nucleotide sequence: TGTGCCAGCAGCTTGGTCGGGTCGGGCACAGATACGCAGTATTTT. As protein: CASSLVGSGTDTQYF. The variable domain in full, completed from reference TRBV5-4 and TRBJ2-3, reads ETGVTQSPTHLIKTRGQQVTLRCSSQSGHNTVSWYQQALGQGPQFIFQYYREEENGRGNFPPRFSGLQFPNYSSELNVNALELDDSALYLCASSLVGSGTDTQYFGPGTRLTVL.

The genes are TRBV7-8 and TRBJ2-5, with a tentative D call TRBD2 (5 bases). The better agreement between TRBJ2-7 and the DNA end casts doubt on the J call. The CDR3 runs 14 residues. CDR1 and CDR2 (germline): SGHVS, FQNEAQ. CDR3 residues: CASDPGLLFYEQYF. Written as DNA, the CDR3 is TGTGCCAGCGACCCCGGACTCCTCTTTTACGAGCAGTACTTC.

The V gene is TRBV29-1, the J gene TRBJ2-1, with D possibly matching TRBD1 (7 bases). Between the trimmed V and J ends, which lost 5 bases and 7 bases, there was a span of 18 bases. The CDR3 extends over 14 amino acids. Germline V gives CDR1 SQVTM, CDR2 ANQGSEA. The CDR3 DNA reads as TGCAGCGTTAAAGGGGGCCCTGGAGGGAATGAGCAGTTCTTC. Translated, it gives CSVKGGPGGNEQFF.

As regards this clone: Other DNA sequences from this sample encode an identical CDR3 as well. This chain joins TRBV27 and TRBJ1-5; 8 bases are a match to TRBD1. V lost 5 bases, J lost 2 bases, and 2 bases stayed unmatched. In germline, CDR1 is MNHEY, CDR2 SMNVEV (reference sequence). CDR3 size: 14 residues. CDR3 in DNA: TGTGCCAGCAGTCTGACAGGGGGCAATCAGCCCCAGCATTTT. It is translated as CASSLTGGNQPQHF.

A single count supports this clone. The CDR3 loop reads CASKEGLSTDTQYF. The DNA of the CDR3 is TGTGCCAGCAAAGAAGGACTAAGCACAGATACGCAGTATTTT. This chain uses TRBV6-1 with TRBJ2-3; tentative D call: TRBD2 (6 bases). The V gene's germline CDR1 is MNHNS and CDR2 SASEGT. The CDR3 loop spans 14 amino acids. The germline V and J ends were trimmed by 7 bases and 0 bases, with 11 bases remaining between them.

This clone appeared a few times. The chain combines TRBV11-2 with TRBJ2-1, with D perhaps matching TRBD2 (5 bases). CDR1 is SGHAT, CDR2 FQNNGV, per germline. The CDR3 totals 17 residues. The germline V and J ends were trimmed by 2 bases and 5 bases, with 19 bases remaining between them. CDR3 sequence: CASSLNSGLAPNNEQFF. DNA of the CDR3: TGTGCCAGCAGCTTAAATTCCGGGTTAGCGCCTAACAATGAGCAGTTCTTC.

The gene calls are TRBV29-1 and TRBJ1-3; TRBD1 might be the D (6 bases). V shed 1 base and J shed 3 bases, with 7 bases lying between them. Per germline, CDR1 SQVTM and CDR2 ANQGSEA. The CDR3 is made up of 13 amino acids. The CDR3 nucleotides are TGCAGCGTTGAAGGACAGGTTGGAAACACCATATATTTT. It is translated as CSVEGQVGNTIYF.

This clone was recorded only once. This same CDR3 is encoded by further DNA sequences in the sample. The chain joins TRBV4-1 to TRBJ2-7; 10 positions match TRBD2. The CDR3 loop spans 14 amino acids. V shed 4 bases and J 3 bases; nucleotides not matched to a gene: 3. Germline assignment: CDR1 MGHRA and CDR2 YSYEKL. Here the CDR3 reads CASSLTSGFYEQYF. CDR3 nucleotide sequence: TGCGCCAGCAGCCTGACTAGCGGGTTCTACGAGCAGTACTTC.

The gene calls are TRBV7-8 and TRBJ2-1; the D is unclear. Germline CDR1 reads SGHVS; CDR2 reads FQNEAQ. The CDR3 consists of 15 residues. V was pared by 4 bases and J by 0 bases, with 10 bases between. The CDR3 DNA reads TGTGCCAGCAGCTCTCAGATCCTCTCCTACAATGAGCAGTTCTTC. Translation: CASSSQILSYNEQFF.

The chain couples TRBV28 to TRBJ2-5; D is perhaps TRBD2 (5 bases). The J call may not be correct, given that the DNA end is closer to TRBJ2-7. Germline V gene lookup returns CDR1 MDHEN and CDR2 SYDVKM. The CDR3 totals 15 residues. CDR3 protein: CASSDRLRANYEQYF. The DNA for the CDR3 is TGTGCCAGCAGTGACCGACTGCGGGCGAATTACGAGCAGTACTTC.

The chain links TRBV7-9 to TRBJ2-6; TRBD1 aligns across 9 bases. V was pared by 11 bases and J by 0 bases, with 11 bases of the junction left unmatched. CDR3 length: 17 residues. Germline V lookup: CDR1 SEHNR, CDR2 FQNEAQ (reference sequence). This CDR3 reads CAGNLRDRVSGANVLTF. In DNA form, the CDR3 reads TGTGCCGGGAATCTCCGGGACAGGGTCTCTGGGGCCAACGTCCTGACTTTC. Filled out from reference TRBV7-9 and TRBJ2-6, the complete variable domain reads DTGVSQNPRHKITKRGQNVTFRCDPISEHNRLYWYRQTLGQGPEFLTYFQNEAQLEKSRLLSDRFSAERPKGSFSTLEIQRTEQGDSAMYLCAGNLRDRVSGANVLTFGAGSRLTVL.

The chain joins TRBV11-2 to TRBJ1-3; weak D call: TRBD1 (6 bases). The germline V and J ends were trimmed by 5 bases and 0 bases, with 11 bases remaining between them. Germline V gives CDR1 SGHAT, CDR2 FQNNGV. This CDR3 region has 15 residues. The CDR3 sequence: CASSEDSFSGNTIYF. In nucleotides, the CDR3 is TGTGCCAGCAGCGAGGACAGCTTCTCTGGAAACACCATATATTTT.

The chain joins TRBV5-4 to TRBJ2-7, with TRBD1 identical over 9 bases. With 3 bases clipped from V and 5 bases from J, the junction kept 6 bases outside the gene matches. The CDR3 extends over 14 amino acids. Germline-derived CDR1 and CDR2 are SGHNT and YYREEE (reference sequence). CDR3 sequence (DNA): TGTGCCAGCAGCTCCGTAGGACAGGGGAACGAGCAGTACTTC. Translation gives CASSSVGQGNEQYF.